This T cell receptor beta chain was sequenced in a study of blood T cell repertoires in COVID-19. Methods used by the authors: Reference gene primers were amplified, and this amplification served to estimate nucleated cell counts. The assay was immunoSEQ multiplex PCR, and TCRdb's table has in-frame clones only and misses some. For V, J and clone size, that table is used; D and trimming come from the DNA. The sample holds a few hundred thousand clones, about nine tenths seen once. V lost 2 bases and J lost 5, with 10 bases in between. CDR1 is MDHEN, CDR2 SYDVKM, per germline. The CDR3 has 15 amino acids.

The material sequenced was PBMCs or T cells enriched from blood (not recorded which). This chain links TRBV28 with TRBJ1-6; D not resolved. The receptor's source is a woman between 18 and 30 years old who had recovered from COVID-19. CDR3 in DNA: TGTGCCAGCAGTTTAGGAGGAGATCATAATTCACCCCTCCACTTT. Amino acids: CASSLGGDHNSPLHF.